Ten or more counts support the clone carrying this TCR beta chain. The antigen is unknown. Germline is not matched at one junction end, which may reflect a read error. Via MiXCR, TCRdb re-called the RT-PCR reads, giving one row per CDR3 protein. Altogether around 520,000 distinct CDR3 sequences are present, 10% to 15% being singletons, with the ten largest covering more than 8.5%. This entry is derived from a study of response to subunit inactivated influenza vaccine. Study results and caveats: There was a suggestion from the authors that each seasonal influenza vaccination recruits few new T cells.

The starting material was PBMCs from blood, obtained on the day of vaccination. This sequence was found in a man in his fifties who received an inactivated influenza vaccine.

The chain's CDR3 is CASSRTGTGPVF. The CDR3 DNA is TGTGCCAGCAGCCGGACCGGGACAGGGCCGGTCTTC. The chain uses TRBV5-6 and TRBJ2-1, with TRBD1 matching over 9 bases. The CDR3 totals 12 residues. The germline V gene has CDR1 SGHDT and CDR2 YYEEEE.